The source of this T cell receptor beta chain is a study of radiotherapy plus CTLA-4 blockade in lung cancer. Patients had chemo-refractory metastatic non-small-cell lung cancer and received focal radiation plus CTLA-4 blockade that used ipilimumab. Clones were sequenced by immunoSEQ multiplex PCR, and TCRdb holds only the in-frame ones, with some missing. This table holds around 82,000 clones, under 90% found once. Of note for this clone: Its matching antigen is unknown.

CDR1 SGHTA and CDR2 FQGTGA come from the germline V gene. The CDR3 totals 14 residues. Trimming stripped 5 bases from V and 5 bases from J, with 14 bases between. Study findings and constraints: Per reports, early blood T cell clone dynamics, plus interferon-beta, forecast response most strongly.

The sequence derives from a human donor with non-small cell lung cancer who had stable disease on radiotherapy plus ipilimumab. This specimen was peripheral blood, taken from a patient treated with radiotherapy plus ipilimumab. The rearrangement uses TRBV7-3 and TRBJ2-3; the D call may be TRBD1 or TRBD2 (5 bases each). CDR3 sequence reads: CASSTMGDIDTQYF. DNA for the CDR3: TGTGCCAGCAGCACAATGGGGGATATAGATACGCAGTATTTT.